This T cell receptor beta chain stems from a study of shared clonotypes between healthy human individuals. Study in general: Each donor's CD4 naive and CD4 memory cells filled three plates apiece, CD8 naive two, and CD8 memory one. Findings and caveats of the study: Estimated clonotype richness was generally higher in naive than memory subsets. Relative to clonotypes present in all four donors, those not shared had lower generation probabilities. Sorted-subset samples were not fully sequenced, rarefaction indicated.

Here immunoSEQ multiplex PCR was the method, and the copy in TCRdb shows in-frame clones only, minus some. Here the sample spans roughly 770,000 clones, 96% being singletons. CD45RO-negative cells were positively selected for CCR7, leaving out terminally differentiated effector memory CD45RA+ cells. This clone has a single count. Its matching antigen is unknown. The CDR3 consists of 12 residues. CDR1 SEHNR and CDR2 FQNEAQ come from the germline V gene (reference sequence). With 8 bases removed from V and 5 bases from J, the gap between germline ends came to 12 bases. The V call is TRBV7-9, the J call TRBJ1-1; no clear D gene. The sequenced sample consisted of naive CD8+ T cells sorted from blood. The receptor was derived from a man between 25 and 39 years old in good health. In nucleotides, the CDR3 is TGTGCCAGCCAAGCCAGGAAGACTGAAGCTTTCTTT. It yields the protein CASQARKTEAFF.